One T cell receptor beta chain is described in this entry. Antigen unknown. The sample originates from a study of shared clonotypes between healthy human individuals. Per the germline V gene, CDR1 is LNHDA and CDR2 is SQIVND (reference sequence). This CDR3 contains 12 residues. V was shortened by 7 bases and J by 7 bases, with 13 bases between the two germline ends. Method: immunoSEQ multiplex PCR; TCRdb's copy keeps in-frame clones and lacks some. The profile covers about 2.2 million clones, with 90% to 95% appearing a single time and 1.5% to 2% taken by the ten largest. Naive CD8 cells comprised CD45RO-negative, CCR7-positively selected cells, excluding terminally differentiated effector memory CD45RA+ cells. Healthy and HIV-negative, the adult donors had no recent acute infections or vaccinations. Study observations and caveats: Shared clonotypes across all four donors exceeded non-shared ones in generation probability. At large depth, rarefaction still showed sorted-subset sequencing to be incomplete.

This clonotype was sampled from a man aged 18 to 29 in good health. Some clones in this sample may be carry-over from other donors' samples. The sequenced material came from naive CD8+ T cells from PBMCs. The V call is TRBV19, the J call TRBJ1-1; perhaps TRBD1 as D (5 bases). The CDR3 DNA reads TGTGCCAGTACGACGGGGGTCGGTGAAGCTTTCTTT. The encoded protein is CASTTGVGEAFF.